Below, one TCR beta chain is given with its context. This record comes from a study of blood T cell repertoires in COVID-19. Study information: Sites across the United States, Italy and Spain contributed samples from acute and convalescent COVID-19. PBMCs, B-cell-depleted T cells, or T cells were the source of the cDNA or gDNA that made up the material.

CDR3 length: 14 residues. V gave up 6 bases and J gave up 8 bases; unmatched junction bases: 8. Germline CDR1 and CDR2: KGHSH and LQKENI. In the original processing: Reference gene primer amplification yielded estimated nucleated cell counts. Using immunoSEQ multiplex PCR, the repertoire was profiled, and TCRdb retains in-frame clones only, with some absent. V, J and clone size are taken as reported in that table, and D and trimming were inferred from the DNA itself. In the table there are 210,000 or so clones, 89% of which are singletons. The sequenced sample consisted of peripheral blood. This rearrangement joins TRBV18 to TRBJ1-2; TRBD1 aligns across 11 bases. This clonotype was sampled from a woman between 35 and 50 years old with acute or convalescent COVID-19. DNA of the CDR3: TGTGCCAGCTCCCTGGACAGGGGGCGATCCGGCTACACCTTC. Protein product: CASSLDRGRSGYTF.